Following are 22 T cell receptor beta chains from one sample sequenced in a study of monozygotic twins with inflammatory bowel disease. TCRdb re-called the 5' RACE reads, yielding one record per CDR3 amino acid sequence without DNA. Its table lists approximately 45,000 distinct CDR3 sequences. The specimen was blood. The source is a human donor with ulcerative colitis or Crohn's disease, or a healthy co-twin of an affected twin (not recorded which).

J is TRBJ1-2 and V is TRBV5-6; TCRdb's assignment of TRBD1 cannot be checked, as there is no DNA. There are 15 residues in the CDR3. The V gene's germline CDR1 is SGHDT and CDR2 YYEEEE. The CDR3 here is CASSDRDREYYGYTF.

CDR3 residues: CASSFSSGTQYF. The J gene is TRBJ2-3, the V gene TRBV7-9. The CDR3 loop spans 12 amino acids. From germline, CDR1 is SEHNR and CDR2 FQNEAQ (reference sequence).

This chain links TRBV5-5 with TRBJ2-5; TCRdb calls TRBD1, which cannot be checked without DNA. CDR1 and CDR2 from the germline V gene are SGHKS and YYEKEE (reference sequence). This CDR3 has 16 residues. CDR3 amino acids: CASSATGTGGSETQYF.

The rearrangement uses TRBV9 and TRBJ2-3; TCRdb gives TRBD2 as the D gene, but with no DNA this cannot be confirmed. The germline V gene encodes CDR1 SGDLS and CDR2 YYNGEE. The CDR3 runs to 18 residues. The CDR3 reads CASSRGTSGRFGTDTQYF.

CDR3 amino acids: CASSPWEGRSYEQHF. This chain joins TRBV4-1 and TRBJ2-7; the TCRdb call, TRBD2, lacks DNA for checking. CDR3 size: 15 residues. The germline V gene encodes CDR1 MGHRA and CDR2 YSYEKL.

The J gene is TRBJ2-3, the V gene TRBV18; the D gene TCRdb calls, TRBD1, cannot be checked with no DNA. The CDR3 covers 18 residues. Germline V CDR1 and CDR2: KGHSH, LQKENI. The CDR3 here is CASSRPLTGGRSTDTQYF.

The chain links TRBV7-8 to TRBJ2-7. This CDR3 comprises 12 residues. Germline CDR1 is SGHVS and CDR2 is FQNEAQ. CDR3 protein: CASSHFLGEQYF.

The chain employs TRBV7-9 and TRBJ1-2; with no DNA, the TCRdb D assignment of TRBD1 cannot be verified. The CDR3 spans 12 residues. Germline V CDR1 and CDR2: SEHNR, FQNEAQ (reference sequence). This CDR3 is CASSLPGFGYTF.

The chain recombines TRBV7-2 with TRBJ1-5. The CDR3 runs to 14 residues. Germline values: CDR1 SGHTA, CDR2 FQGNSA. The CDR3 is CASSPNLGNQPQHF.

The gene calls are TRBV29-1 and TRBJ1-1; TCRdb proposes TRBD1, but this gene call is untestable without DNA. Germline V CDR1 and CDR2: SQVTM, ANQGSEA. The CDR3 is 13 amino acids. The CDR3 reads CSVGQGSNTEAFF. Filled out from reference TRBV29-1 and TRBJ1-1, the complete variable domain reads SAVISQKPSRDICQRGTSLTIQCQVDSQVTMMFWYRQQPGQSLTLIATANQGSEATYESGFVIDKFPISRPNLTFSTLTVSNMSPEDSSIYLCSVGQGSNTEAFFGQGTRLTVV.

The CDR3 here is CASSLMISPTDTQYF. The chain couples TRBV7-9 to TRBJ2-3. This CDR3 has 15 amino acids. From germline, CDR1 is SEHNR and CDR2 FQNEAQ (reference sequence).

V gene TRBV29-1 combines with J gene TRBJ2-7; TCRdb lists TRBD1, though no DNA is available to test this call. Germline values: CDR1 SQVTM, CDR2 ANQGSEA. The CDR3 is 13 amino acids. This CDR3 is CSVGRTGTYEQYF.

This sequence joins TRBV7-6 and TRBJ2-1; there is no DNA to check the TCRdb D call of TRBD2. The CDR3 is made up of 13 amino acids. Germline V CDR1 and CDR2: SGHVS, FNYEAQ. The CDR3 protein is CASSTLAGAYQFF.

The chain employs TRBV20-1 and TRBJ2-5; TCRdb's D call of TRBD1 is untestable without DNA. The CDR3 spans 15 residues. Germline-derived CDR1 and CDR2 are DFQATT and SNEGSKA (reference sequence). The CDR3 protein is CSAPRRDPIQETQYF.

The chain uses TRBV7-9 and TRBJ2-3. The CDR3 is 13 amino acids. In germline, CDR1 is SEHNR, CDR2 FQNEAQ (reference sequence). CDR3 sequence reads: CASSLAGSDTQYF.

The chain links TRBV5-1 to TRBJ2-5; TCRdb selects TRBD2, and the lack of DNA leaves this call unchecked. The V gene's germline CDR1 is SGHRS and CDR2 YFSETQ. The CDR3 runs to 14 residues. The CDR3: CASSDSGGVETQYF. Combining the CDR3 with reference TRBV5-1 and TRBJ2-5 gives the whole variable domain KAGVTQTPRYLIKTRGQQVTLSCSPISGHRSVSWYQQTPGQGLQFLFEYFSETQRNKGNFPGRFSGRQFSNSRSEMNVSTLELGDSALYLCASSDSGGVETQYFGPGTRLLVL.

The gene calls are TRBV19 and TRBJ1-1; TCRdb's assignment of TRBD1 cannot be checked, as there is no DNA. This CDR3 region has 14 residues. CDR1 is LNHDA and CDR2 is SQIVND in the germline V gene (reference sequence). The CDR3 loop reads CASTPLVGAQEAFF.

CDR3 in amino acids: CAITESETRETQYF. The J gene is TRBJ2-5, the V gene TRBV10-3. CDR1 is ENHRY and CDR2 is SYGVKD in the germline V gene. This CDR3 is 14 amino acids long.

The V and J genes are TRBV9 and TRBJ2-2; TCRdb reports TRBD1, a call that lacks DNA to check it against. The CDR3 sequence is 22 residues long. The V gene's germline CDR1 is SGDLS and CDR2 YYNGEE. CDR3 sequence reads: CASSAHVPGQGARFWETGELFF.

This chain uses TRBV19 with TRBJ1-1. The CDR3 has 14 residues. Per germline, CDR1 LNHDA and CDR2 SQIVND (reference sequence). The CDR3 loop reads CASSKGFMNTEAFF.

Here the CDR3 reads CASSLTGTGGNEQYF. This chain joins TRBV11-2 and TRBJ2-7; TCRdb's D call, TRBD1, is unchecked because there is no DNA. The CDR3 spans 15 residues. Germline CDR1 is SGHAT and CDR2 is FQNNGV.

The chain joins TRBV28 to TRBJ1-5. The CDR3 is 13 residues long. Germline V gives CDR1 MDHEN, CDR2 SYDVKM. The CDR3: CASSLNDNQPQHF.